This T cell receptor (beta chain) comes out of a study of Ad26.COV2.S vaccination and SARS-CoV-2 variants. Study-wide background: Recipients of Ad26.COV2.S got it intramuscularly, once or twice 56 days apart. Study findings and constraints: Vaccine and placebo recipients had similar non-spike TCR breadth. Vaccinees displayed broader spike-specific TCR repertoires than placebo recipients.

Method: immunoSEQ multiplex PCR; TCRdb's copy keeps in-frame clones and lacks some. The data show about 220,000 clones, with roughly 90% seen just once and 9.5% to 12% held by the top ten. The CDR3 runs 13 residues. Germline V gives CDR1 SGHTA, CDR2 FQGNSA. The germline V and J ends were trimmed by 4 bases and 7 bases, with 10 bases remaining between them. As for treatment: about 20 received Ad26.COV2.S at low or high dose, single or two shots; about 5 received placebo; per-sample allocation not given. Material that was analyzed had been drawn on day 63 after the first vaccine or placebo injection. Details on this clone: Its antigen is unidentified.

V is TRBV7-2 and J is TRBJ2-2; no reliable D call. This receptor was obtained from a person between 18 and 59 years old who received the Ad26.COV2.S COVID-19 vaccine or a placebo. The input for sequencing was peripheral blood, taken in a trial of Ad26.COV2.S vaccine versus placebo. The CDR3 loop reads CASSSTWGGELFF. CDR3 nucleotides: TGTGCCAGCAGCTCTACCTGGGGCGGGGAGCTGTTTTTT.